This is a list of T cell receptor beta chains from one sample in a study of Ad26.COV2.S vaccination and SARS-CoV-2 variants. Using immunoSEQ multiplex PCR, the repertoire was profiled, and TCRdb retains in-frame clones only, with some absent. The top ten clones hold 7.4% of a sample with roughly 410,000 clones, 83% of them seen once. Sequences were derived from peripheral blood, sampled in a trial of Ad26.COV2.S vaccine versus placebo. The origin of the receptors is a person between 18 and 59 years old who received the Ad26.COV2.S COVID-19 vaccine or a placebo. CDR3s include the opening cysteine and the closing phenylalanine or tryptophan. The order of the fields is CDR3 length, clone size, V gene, J gene, D gene, CDR3 DNA, CDR3 protein. D genes are given only for firm matches. Clone sizes are given selectively: once, few, many, or a class where the clone is expanded.

len: 12
abundance: NA
v_gene: TRBV7-9
j_gene: TRBJ2-1
d_gene: NA
CDR3nt: TGTGCCAGCAGCCCTCCAAGCGGGGAGCAGTTCTTC
CDR3aa: CASSPPSGEQFF

len: 13
abundance: NA
v_gene: TRBV2
j_gene: TRBJ1-2
d_gene: NA
CDR3nt: TGTGCCAGCAGTCCAACCAGTCTGGCGGGCTACACCTTC
CDR3aa: CASSPTSLAGYTF

len: 15
abundance: NA
v_gene: TRBV7-9
j_gene: TRBJ2-3
d_gene: NA
CDR3nt: TGTGCCAGCAGCTTAGCGGGAGGGGGATCAAATACGCAGTATTTT
CDR3aa: CASSLAGGGSNTQYF

len: 13
abundance: NA
v_gene: TRBV3-1/TRBV3-2
j_gene: TRBJ1-6
d_gene: NA
CDR3nt: TGTGCCAGCAGCCAAGGCACGCTTTCACCCCTCCACTTT
CDR3aa: CASSQGTLSPLHF

len: 13
abundance: NA
v_gene: TRBV2
j_gene: TRBJ1-1
d_gene: TRBD1
CDR3nt: TGTGCCAGCAGTGAATATCAGGGGGTCAGGGCTTTCTTT
CDR3aa: CASSEYQGVRAFF

len: 12
abundance: NA
v_gene: TRBV25-1
j_gene: TRBJ2-7
d_gene: NA
CDR3nt: TGTGCCAGCACTGGGGCCCCAGAGCTGCAGTACTTC
CDR3aa: CASTGAPELQYF

len: 13
abundance: NA
v_gene: TRBV18
j_gene: TRBJ2-7
d_gene: NA
CDR3nt: TGTGCCAGCTCACCAGCCCAGGGTTACGAGCAGTACTTC
CDR3aa: CASSPAQGYEQYF

len: 16
abundance: once
v_gene: TRBV5-6
j_gene: TRBJ2-1
d_gene: NA
CDR3nt: TGTGCCAGCAGTAGGGGACCGACCAACTCCTACAATGAGCAGTTCTTC
CDR3aa: CASSRGPTNSYNEQFF

len: 13
abundance: NA
v_gene: TRBV11-2
j_gene: TRBJ2-2
d_gene: NA
CDR3nt: TGTGCCAGCAGCTTGACAAACACCGGGGAGCTGTTTTTT
CDR3aa: CASSLTNTGELFF

len: 13
abundance: once
v_gene: TRBV4-1
j_gene: TRBJ2-1
d_gene: NA
CDR3nt: TGCGCCAGCAGCCAAGATAGGGGACATGAGCAGTTCTTC
CDR3aa: CASSQDRGHEQFF

len: 14
abundance: NA
v_gene: TRBV18
j_gene: TRBJ1-5
d_gene: NA
CDR3nt: TGTGCCAGCAGCGAGGCGGGGTCAGGTCAGCCCCAGCATTTT
CDR3aa: CASSEAGSGQPQHF

len: 17
abundance: NA
v_gene: TRBV5-6
j_gene: TRBJ2-3
d_gene: NA
CDR3nt: TGTGCCAGCAGCGACTACGTCCTCAGCGCCTACACAGATACGCAGTATTTT
CDR3aa: CASSDYVLSAYTDTQYF

len: 14
abundance: NA
v_gene: TRBV7-3
j_gene: TRBJ2-1
d_gene: TRBD2
CDR3nt: TGTGCCAGCAGCAGACTAGCGGGAGTGAATGAGCAGTTCTTC
CDR3aa: CASSRLAGVNEQFF

len: 17
abundance: NA
v_gene: TRBV18
j_gene: TRBJ2-2
d_gene: NA
CDR3nt: TGTGCCAGCTCCGGTGGGACTCCCGCACTGAACACCGGGGAGCTGTTTTTT
CDR3aa: CASSGGTPALNTGELFF

len: 15
abundance: NA
v_gene: TRBV11-2
j_gene: TRBJ2-7
d_gene: TRBD1
CDR3nt: TGTGCCAGCAGCTTCGCTCCGGGACAGGGCGACGAGCAGTACTTC
CDR3aa: CASSFAPGQGDEQYF

len: 17
abundance: NA
v_gene: TRBV9
j_gene: TRBJ2-2
d_gene: TRBD1
CDR3nt: TGTGCCAGCAGCGTAGCTGGACAGGGGCCTTACACCGGGGAGCTGTTTTTT
CDR3aa: CASSVAGQGPYTGELFF

len: 16
abundance: NA
v_gene: TRBV19
j_gene: TRBJ2-7
d_gene: TRBD2
CDR3nt: TGTGCCAGTAGTATAGATCGGGAGGGGTTATCCTACGAGCAGTACTTC
CDR3aa: CASSIDREGLSYEQYF

len: 13
abundance: NA
v_gene: TRBV9
j_gene: TRBJ1-1
d_gene: NA
CDR3nt: TGTGCCAGCAGCGTAGTCCTTTCAGGGTGGGCTTTCTTT
CDR3aa: CASSVVLSGWAFF

len: 14
abundance: NA
v_gene: TRBV30
j_gene: TRBJ2-7
d_gene: NA
CDR3nt: TGTGCCTGGAATAAACTAGGCGTTCCCTACGAGCAGTACTTC
CDR3aa: CAWNKLGVPYEQYF

len: 14
abundance: NA
v_gene: TRBV3-1/TRBV3-2
j_gene: TRBJ1-3
d_gene: NA
CDR3nt: TGTGCCAGCAGCCGCGGTCCGGGAGGGGACACCATATATTTT
CDR3aa: CASSRGPGGDTIYF

len: 14
abundance: NA
v_gene: TRBV6-6
j_gene: TRBJ1-1
d_gene: TRBD1
CDR3nt: TGTGCCGGAGCGACAACAGGGGCCGACACTGAAGCTTTCTTT
CDR3aa: CAGATTGADTEAFF

len: 14
abundance: NA
v_gene: TRBV20-1
j_gene: TRBJ2-2
d_gene: NA
CDR3nt: TGCAGTGCTAGTGTTCAGGGAAAGACCGGGGAGCTGTTTTTT
CDR3aa: CSASVQGKTGELFF

len: 15
abundance: NA
v_gene: TRBV6-1
j_gene: TRBJ2-3
d_gene: NA
CDR3nt: TGTGCCAGCAGTGAGTTATGGGGCGGCACAGATACGCAGTATTTT
CDR3aa: CASSELWGGTDTQYF

len: 12
abundance: NA
v_gene: TRBV7-3
j_gene: TRBJ2-1
d_gene: NA
CDR3nt: TGTGCCAGCAGCGCAAGCAGGGGTGAGCAGTTCTTC
CDR3aa: CASSASRGEQFF

len: 14
abundance: NA
v_gene: TRBV19
j_gene: TRBJ1-6
d_gene: NA
CDR3nt: TGTGCCAGTAGTAGAGGCGCAGTTAATTCACCCCTCCACTTT
CDR3aa: CASSRGAVNSPLHF

len: 14
abundance: NA
v_gene: TRBV6-5
j_gene: TRBJ1-2
d_gene: NA
CDR3nt: TGTGCCAGCAGGATGACTGATAGAGTCGATGGCTACACCTTC
CDR3aa: CASRMTDRVDGYTF

len: 13
abundance: once
v_gene: TRBV12-3/TRBV12-4
j_gene: TRBJ1-1
d_gene: NA
CDR3nt: TGTGCCAGCAGTTTTCGGACGGGCACTGAAGCTTTCTTT
CDR3aa: CASSFRTGTEAFF

len: 12
abundance: few
v_gene: TRBV2
j_gene: TRBJ2-7
d_gene: NA
CDR3nt: TGTGCCAGCAGTGAATCGCTCTACGAGCAGTACTTC
CDR3aa: CASSESLYEQYF

len: 13
abundance: NA
v_gene: TRBV2
j_gene: TRBJ2-7
d_gene: NA
CDR3nt: TGTGCCAGCAGTGAAGGGGAACCCCACGAGCAGTACTTC
CDR3aa: CASSEGEPHEQYF